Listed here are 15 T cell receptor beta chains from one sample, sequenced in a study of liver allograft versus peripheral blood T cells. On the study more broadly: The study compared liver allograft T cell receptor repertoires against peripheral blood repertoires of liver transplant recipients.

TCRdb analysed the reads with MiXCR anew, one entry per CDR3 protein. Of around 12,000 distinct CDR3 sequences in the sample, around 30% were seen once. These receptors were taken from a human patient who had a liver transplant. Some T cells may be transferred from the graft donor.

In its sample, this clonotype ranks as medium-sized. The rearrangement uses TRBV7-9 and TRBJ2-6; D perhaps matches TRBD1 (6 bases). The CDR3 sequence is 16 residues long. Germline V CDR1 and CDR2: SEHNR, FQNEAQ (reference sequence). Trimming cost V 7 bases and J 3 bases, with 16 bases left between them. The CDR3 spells CASTTQGLGGANVLTF. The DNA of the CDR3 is TGTGCCAGCACCACTCAGGGGCTTGGTGGGGCCAACGTCCTGACTTTC.

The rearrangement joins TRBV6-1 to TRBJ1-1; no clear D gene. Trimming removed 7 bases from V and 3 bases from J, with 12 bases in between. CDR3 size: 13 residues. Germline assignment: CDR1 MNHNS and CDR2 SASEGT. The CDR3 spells CASNLSLDTEAFF. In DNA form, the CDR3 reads TGTGCCAGCAACCTCTCCCTGGACACTGAAGCTTTCTTT.

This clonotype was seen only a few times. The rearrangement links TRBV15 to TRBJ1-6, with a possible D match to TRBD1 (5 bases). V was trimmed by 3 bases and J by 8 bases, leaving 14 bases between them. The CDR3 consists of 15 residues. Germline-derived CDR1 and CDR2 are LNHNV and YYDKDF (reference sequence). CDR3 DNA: TGTGCCACCAGCAGGAGTAGTGGGGGGGATTCACCCCTCCACTTT. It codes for CATSRSSGGDSPLHF.

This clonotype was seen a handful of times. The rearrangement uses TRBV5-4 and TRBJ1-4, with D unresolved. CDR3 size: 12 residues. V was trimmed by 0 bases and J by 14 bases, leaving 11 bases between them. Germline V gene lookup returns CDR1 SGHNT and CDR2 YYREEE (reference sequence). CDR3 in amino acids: CASSLDAGILFF. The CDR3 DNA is TGTGCCAGCAGCTTGGATGCGGGGATTCTGTTTTTT. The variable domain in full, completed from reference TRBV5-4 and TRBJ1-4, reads ETGVTQSPTHLIKTRGQQVTLRCSSQSGHNTVSWYQQALGQGPQFIFQYYREEENGRGNFPPRFSGLQFPNYSSELNVNALELDDSALYLCASSLDAGILFFGSGTQLSVL.

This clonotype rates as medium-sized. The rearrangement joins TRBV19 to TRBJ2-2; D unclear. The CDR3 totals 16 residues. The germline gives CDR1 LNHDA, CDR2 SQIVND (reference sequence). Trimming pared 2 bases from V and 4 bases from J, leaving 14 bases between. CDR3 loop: CASSIKARATTGELFF. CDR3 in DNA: TGTGCCAGTAGTATAAAGGCCCGGGCCACCACCGGGGAGCTGTTTTTT.

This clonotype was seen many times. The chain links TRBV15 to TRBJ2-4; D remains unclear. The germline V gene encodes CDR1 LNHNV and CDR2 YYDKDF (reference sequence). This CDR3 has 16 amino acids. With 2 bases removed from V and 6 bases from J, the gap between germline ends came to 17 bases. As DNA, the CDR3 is TGTGCCACCAGCAGACCTACTCCCGAGCCGGGAAACATTCAGTACTTC. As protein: CATSRPTPEPGNIQYF.

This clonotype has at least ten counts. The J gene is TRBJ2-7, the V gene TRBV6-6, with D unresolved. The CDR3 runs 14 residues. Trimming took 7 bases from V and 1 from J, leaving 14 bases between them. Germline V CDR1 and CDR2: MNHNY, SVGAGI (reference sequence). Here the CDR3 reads CASTHGAASYEQYF. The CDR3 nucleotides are TGTGCCAGCACCCACGGCGCTGCATCCTACGAGCAGTACTTC.

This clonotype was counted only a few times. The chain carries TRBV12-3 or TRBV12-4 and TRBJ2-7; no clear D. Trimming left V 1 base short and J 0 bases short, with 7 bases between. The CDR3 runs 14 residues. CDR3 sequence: CASSLVASSYEQYF. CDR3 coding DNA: TGTGCCAGCAGTTTAGTTGCGAGCTCCTACGAGCAGTACTTC.

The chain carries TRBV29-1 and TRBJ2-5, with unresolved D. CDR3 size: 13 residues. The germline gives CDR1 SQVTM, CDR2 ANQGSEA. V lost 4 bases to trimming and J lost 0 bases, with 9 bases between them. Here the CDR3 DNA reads TGCAGCGTTGGATCCGGGCACCAAGAGACCCAGTACTTC. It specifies CSVGSGHQETQYF. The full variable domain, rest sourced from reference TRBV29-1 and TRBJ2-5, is SAVISQKPSRDICQRGTSLTIQCQVDSQVTMMFWYRQQPGQSLTLIATANQGSEATYESGFVIDKFPISRPNLTFSTLTVSNMSPEDSSIYLCSVGSGHQETQYFGPGTRLLVL.

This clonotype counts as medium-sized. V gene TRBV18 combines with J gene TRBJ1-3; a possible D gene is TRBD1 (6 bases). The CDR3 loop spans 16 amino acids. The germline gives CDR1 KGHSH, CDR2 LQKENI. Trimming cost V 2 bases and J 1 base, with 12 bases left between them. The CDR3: CASSPEQQGSGNTIYF. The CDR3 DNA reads TGTGCCAGCTCACCAGAGCAACAGGGATCTGGAAACACCATATATTTT. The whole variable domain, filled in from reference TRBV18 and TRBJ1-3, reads NAGVMQNPRHLVRRRGQEARLRCSPMKGHSHVYWYRQLPEEGLKFMVYLQKENIIDESGMPKERFSAEFPKEGPSILRIQQVVRGDSAAYFCASSPEQQGSGNTIYFGEGSWLTVV.

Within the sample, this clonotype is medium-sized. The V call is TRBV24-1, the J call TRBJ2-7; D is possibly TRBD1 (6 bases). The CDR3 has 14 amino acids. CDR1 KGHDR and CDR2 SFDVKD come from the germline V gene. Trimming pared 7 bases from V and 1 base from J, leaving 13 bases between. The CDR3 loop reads CATRENGQSYEQYF. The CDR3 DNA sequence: TGTGCCACCAGGGAGAACGGACAGTCCTACGAGCAGTACTTC.

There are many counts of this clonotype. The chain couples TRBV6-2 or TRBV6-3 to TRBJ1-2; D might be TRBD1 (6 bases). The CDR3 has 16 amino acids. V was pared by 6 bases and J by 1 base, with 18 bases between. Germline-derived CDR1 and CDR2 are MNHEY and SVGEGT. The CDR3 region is CASSRVTGSLNYGYTF. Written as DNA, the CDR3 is TGTGCCAGCAGCCGGGTGACAGGATCCCTTAACTATGGCTACACCTTC.

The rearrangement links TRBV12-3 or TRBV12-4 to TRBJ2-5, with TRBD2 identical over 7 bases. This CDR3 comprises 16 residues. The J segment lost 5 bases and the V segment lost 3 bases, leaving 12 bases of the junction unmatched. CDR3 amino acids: CASSFREVIGGETQYF. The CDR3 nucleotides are TGTGCCAGCAGTTTCCGTGAGGTTATCGGGGGGGAGACCCAGTACTTC.

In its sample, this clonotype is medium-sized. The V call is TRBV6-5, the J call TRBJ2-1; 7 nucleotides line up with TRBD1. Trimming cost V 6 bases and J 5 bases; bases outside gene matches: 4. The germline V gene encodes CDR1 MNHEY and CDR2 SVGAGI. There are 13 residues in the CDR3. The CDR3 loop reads CASSRGTDNEQFF. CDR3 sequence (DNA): TGTGCCAGCAGCCGTGGGACAGACAATGAGCAGTTCTTC.

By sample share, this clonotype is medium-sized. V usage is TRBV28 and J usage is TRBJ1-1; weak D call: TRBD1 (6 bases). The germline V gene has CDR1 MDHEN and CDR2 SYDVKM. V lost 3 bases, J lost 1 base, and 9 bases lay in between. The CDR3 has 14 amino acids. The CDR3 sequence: CASSFGQRNTEAFF. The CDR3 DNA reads TGTGCCAGCAGTTTCGGACAGAGGAACACTGAAGCTTTCTTT.